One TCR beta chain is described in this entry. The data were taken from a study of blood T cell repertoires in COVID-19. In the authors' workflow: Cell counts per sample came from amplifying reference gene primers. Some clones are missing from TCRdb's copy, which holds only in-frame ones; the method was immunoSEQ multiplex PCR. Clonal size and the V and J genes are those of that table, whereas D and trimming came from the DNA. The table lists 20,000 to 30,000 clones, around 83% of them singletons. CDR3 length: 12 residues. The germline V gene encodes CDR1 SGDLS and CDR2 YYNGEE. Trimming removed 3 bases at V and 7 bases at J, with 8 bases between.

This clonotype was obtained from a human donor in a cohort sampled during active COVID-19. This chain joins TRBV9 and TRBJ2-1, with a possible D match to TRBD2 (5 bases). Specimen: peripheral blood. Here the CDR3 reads CASSGTRNEQFF. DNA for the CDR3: TGTGCCAGCAGCGGGACTCGTAATGAGCAGTTCTTC.